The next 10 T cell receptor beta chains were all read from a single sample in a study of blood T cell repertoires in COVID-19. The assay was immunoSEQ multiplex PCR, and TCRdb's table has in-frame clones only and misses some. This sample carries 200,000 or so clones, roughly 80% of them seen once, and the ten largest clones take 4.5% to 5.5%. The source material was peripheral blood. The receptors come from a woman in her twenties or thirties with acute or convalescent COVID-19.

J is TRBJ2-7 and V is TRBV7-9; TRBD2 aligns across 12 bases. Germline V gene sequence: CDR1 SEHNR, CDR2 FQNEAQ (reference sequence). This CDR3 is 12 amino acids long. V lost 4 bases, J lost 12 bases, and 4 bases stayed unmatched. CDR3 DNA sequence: TGTGCCAGCAGCTCTCAGACTAGCGGGAGGTACTTC. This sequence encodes CASSSQTSGRYF.

The CDR3: CASSVSSGLTDTQYF. Here the CDR3 DNA reads TGTGCCAGCAGTGTATCTAGCGGCCTCACAGATACGCAGTATTTT. This rearrangement joins TRBV6-4 to TRBJ2-3; 7 bases are a match to TRBD2. The V and J ends lost 4 bases and 2 bases, in that order; junction bases with no gene match: 6. The germline CDR1 and CDR2 sequences are MRHNA and SNTAGT. CDR3 length equals 15 residues.

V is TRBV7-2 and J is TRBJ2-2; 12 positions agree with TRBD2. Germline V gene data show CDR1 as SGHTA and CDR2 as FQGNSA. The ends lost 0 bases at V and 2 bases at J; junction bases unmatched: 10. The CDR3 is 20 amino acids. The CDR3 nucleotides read TGTGCCAGCAGCTTAGCGGAGACTAGCGGGAGACTGAACAACACCGGGGAGCTGTTTTTT. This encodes CASSLAETSGRLNNTGELFF.

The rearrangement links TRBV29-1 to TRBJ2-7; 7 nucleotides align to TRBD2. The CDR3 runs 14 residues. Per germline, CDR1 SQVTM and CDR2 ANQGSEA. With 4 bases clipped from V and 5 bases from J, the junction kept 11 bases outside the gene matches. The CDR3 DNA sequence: TGCAGCGTTGGGGCCGGACTAGATGGAGACGAGCAGTACTTC. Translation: CSVGAGLDGDEQYF.

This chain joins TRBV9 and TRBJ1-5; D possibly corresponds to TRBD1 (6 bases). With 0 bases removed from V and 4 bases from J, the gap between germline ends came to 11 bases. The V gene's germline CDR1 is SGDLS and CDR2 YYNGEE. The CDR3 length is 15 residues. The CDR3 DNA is TGTGCCAGCAGCGTAGATGCAGGGGTAAATCAGCCCCAGCATTTT. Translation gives CASSVDAGVNQPQHF. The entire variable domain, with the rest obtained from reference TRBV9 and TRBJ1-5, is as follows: DSGVTQTPKHLITATGQRVTLRCSPRSGDLSVYWYQQSLDQGLQFLIQYYNGEERAKGNILERFSAQQFPDLHSELNLSSLELGDSALYFCASSVDAGVNQPQHFGDGTRLSIL.

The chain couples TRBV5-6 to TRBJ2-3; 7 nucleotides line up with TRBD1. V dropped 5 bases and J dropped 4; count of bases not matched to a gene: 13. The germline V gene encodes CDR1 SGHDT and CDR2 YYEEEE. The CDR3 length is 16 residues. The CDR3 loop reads CASSLIRQGSADTQYF. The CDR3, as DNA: TGTGCCAGCAGTCTAATTAGACAGGGATCGGCAGATACGCAGTATTTT.

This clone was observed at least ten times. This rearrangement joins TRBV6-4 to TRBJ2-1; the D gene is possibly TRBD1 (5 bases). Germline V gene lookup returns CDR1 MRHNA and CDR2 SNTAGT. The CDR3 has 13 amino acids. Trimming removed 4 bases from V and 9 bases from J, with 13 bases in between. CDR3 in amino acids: CASSGSGYGEQFF. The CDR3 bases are TGTGCCAGCAGTGGGTCAGGGTACGGTGAGCAGTTCTTC.

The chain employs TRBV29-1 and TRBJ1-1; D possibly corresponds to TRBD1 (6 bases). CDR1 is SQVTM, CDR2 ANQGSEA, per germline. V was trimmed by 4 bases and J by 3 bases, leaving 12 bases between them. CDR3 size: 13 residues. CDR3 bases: TGCAGCGTTGGAAAACGACAGGACACTGAAGCTTTCTTT. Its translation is CSVGKRQDTEAFF.

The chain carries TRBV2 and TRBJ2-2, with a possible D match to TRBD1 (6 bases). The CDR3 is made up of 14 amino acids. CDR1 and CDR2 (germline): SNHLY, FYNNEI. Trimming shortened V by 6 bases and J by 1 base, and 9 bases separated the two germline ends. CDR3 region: CASSADRNTGELFF. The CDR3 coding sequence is TGTGCCAGCAGCGCGGACAGGAACACCGGGGAGCTGTTTTTT.

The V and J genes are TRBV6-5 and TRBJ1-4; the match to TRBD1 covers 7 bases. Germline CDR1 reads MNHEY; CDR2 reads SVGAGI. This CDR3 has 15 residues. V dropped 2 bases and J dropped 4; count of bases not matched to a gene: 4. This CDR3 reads CASSYAGQINEKLFF. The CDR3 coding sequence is TGTGCCAGCAGTTACGCGGGACAGATTAATGAAAAACTGTTTTTT.